Presented here are 24 T cell receptor beta chains from one specimen sequenced in a study of T cell repertoires in cytomegalovirus infection. TCRdb reprocessed the reads via MiXCR and lists one record per CDR3 protein. There are roughly 230,000 distinct CDR3 sequences in the sample; about 12% occur only once, and 1.6% lies in the top ten. The source material was PBMCs. These receptors came from a human donor in good health (CMV status not recorded). Some clones in this sample may be carry-over from other donors' samples.

This clonotype was observed a handful of times. The chain recombines TRBV28 with TRBJ2-7; 11 nucleotides align to TRBD2. The CDR3 is 16 amino acids. Germline V gene lookup returns CDR1 MDHEN and CDR2 SYDVKM. The V segment lost 4 bases and the J segment 0 bases; nucleotides outside the gene matches: 5. CDR3 DNA: TGTGCCAGCAGTTGGTATAGCGGGAGGGGCTCCTACGAGCAGTACTTC. The encoded protein is CASSWYSGRGSYEQYF.

J is TRBJ1-1 and V is TRBV6-5; D perhaps matches TRBD1 (5 bases). The V and J ends lost 2 bases and 5 bases respectively, with 12 bases between them. CDR1 is MNHEY, CDR2 SVGAGI, per germline. This CDR3 has 14 amino acids. The CDR3 DNA reads as TGTGCCAGCAGTTACGAGGGGAGTGATACTGAAGCTTTCTTT. It translates to CASSYEGSDTEAFF.

This clonotype was counted ten times or more. This chain uses TRBV7-2 with TRBJ1-4; no firm D call. Germline V gives CDR1 SGHTA, CDR2 FQGNSA. The CDR3 loop spans 14 amino acids. V was trimmed by 3 bases and J by 5 bases, leaving 10 bases between them. The DNA of the CDR3 is TGTGCCAGCAGCTTCGGTGGCGGCAATGAAAAACTGTTTTTT. It encodes CASSFGGGNEKLFF.

This clonotype has ten or more counts. The chain has TRBV2 and TRBJ1-2, with 7 bases matching TRBD1. The CDR3 totals 14 residues. V lost 8 bases, J lost 4 bases, and 10 bases stayed unmatched. The germline CDR1 and CDR2 sequences are SNHLY and FYNNEI. Here the CDR3 reads CASARDSPFYGYTF. The CDR3 DNA reads TGTGCCAGCGCTAGGGACAGCCCGTTCTATGGCTACACCTTC.

This clonotype has just a few counts. V is TRBV5-5 and J is TRBJ2-4; possible D gene TRBD2, 5 bases. This CDR3 comprises 14 residues. Trimming pared 0 bases from V and 8 bases from J, leaving 12 bases between. Germline lookup yields CDR1 SGHKS and CDR2 YYEKEE (reference sequence). CDR3 loop: CASSLEDAGDIQYF. In DNA, the CDR3 is TGTGCCAGCAGCTTGGAGGACGCCGGGGACATTCAGTACTTC.

This chain connects TRBV29-1 to TRBJ1-1, with a weak D call TRBD1 (5 bases). V lost 7 bases and J 2 bases, leaving 14 bases between the germline ends. Germline-derived CDR1 and CDR2 are SQVTM and ANQGSEA. CDR3 size: 13 residues. The CDR3 region has the DNA TGCAGCGCCGCAAAAGACAGAAACACTGAAGCTTTCTTT. As protein: CSAAKDRNTEAFF.

This clonotype was seen repeatedly, ten times or more. Sequence at one end of the junction differs from germline and may be a read error. This chain uses TRBV7-9 with TRBJ2-1, with 10 bases aligning to TRBD2. The CDR3 loop spans 14 amino acids. Germline values: CDR1 SEHNR, CDR2 FQNEAQ (reference sequence). The CDR3 loop reads CASSLLAGDGGSIF. The DNA of the CDR3 is TGTGCCAGCAGCTTACTAGCGGGAGACGGTGGATCGATCTTC.

This clonotype was found a few times. The chain recombines TRBV4-3 with TRBJ2-5; D gene uncertain. V was pared by 0 bases and J by 1 base, with 9 bases between. Per the germline V gene, CDR1 is LGHNA and CDR2 is YSLEER. The CDR3 extends over 15 amino acids. Here the CDR3 DNA reads TGCGCCAGCAGCCAAGATGATACGGGCCAAGAGACCCAGTACTTC. Its translation is CASSQDDTGQETQYF.

The chain joins TRBV29-1 to TRBJ1-5; 11 bases fit TRBD1. Per the germline V gene, CDR1 is SQVTM and CDR2 is ANQGSEA. The CDR3 runs to 14 residues. J gave up 7 bases and V 4 bases, and 6 bases lay outside the gene matches. Written as DNA, the CDR3 is TGCAGCGTTGGCGGACAGGGGGCAGGGCAGCCCCAGCATTTT. It translates to CSVGGQGAGQPQHF.

The table lists this clonotype with many counts. The chain recombines TRBV7-9 with TRBJ2-7, with D perhaps matching TRBD1 (5 bases). The V gene's germline CDR1 is SEHNR and CDR2 FQNEAQ (reference sequence). V was pared by 4 bases and J by 5 bases, with 15 bases between. CDR3 size: 14 residues. Written as DNA, the CDR3 is TGTGCCAGCAGCTCGGTAGGGGTCATTCACGAGCAGTACTTC. Translating gives CASSSVGVIHEQYF.

The rearrangement joins TRBV19 to TRBJ2-7; D possibly corresponds to TRBD1 (5 bases). The germline V gene has CDR1 LNHDA and CDR2 SQIVND (reference sequence). CDR3 length: 14 amino acids. Trimming shortened V by 5 bases and J by 3 bases, and 14 bases separated the two germline ends. CDR3 protein: CASSPQGHSYEQYF. The CDR3 coding sequence is TGTGCCAGTAGTCCCCAGGGCCACAGCTACGAGCAGTACTTC.

The J gene is TRBJ2-1, the V gene TRBV7-2; 8 bases are shared with TRBD1. This CDR3 is built from 18 residues. The ends lost 1 base at V and 7 bases at J; junction bases unmatched: 15. Germline lookup yields CDR1 SGHTA and CDR2 FQGNSA. The CDR3 bases are TGTGCCAGCAGCTTAGACTACCCGGACAGGGTGACGTCGAATGAGCAGTTCTTC. This gives the protein CASSLDYPDRVTSNEQFF.

The table lists this clonotype with many counts. The rearrangement uses TRBV7-2 and TRBJ1-6, with D maybe TRBD1 (5 bases). This CDR3 region has 14 residues. Germline V gene sequence: CDR1 SGHTA, CDR2 FQGNSA. The germline V and J ends were trimmed by 5 bases and 9 bases, with 14 bases remaining between them. The CDR3: CASSLPPGTSPLHF. The CDR3, as DNA: TGTGCCAGCAGCCTCCCCCCCGGGACTTCACCCCTCCACTTT.

This clonotype has ten or more counts. The chain couples TRBV19 to TRBJ2-3; 13 bases match TRBD2. This CDR3 has 16 amino acids. CDR1 and CDR2 from the germline V gene are LNHDA and SQIVND (reference sequence). Unmatched junction bases numbered 3, after V lost 4 bases and J lost 2 bases. The CDR3 DNA is TGTGCCAGTAGTACGACTAGCGGGAGGTCCACAGATACGCAGTATTTT. Its translation: CASSTTSGRSTDTQYF.

The rearrangement uses TRBV19 and TRBJ2-2; D unclear. The V end was cut by 1 base, the J end by 5 bases, with 8 bases between. Germline V gene lookup returns CDR1 LNHDA and CDR2 SQIVND (reference sequence). This CDR3 contains 14 residues. The CDR3 DNA is TGTGCCAGTAGTATAGGCTGGGGAACCGGGGAGCTGTTTTTT. It translates to CASSIGWGTGELFF.

The table lists this clonotype with a few counts. The V gene is TRBV30, the J gene TRBJ2-5; 7 bases line up with TRBD2. In germline, CDR1 is GTSNPN, CDR2 SVGIG (reference sequence). The V segment lost 7 bases and the J segment 3 bases; nucleotides outside the gene matches: 14. The CDR3 length is 15 residues. The DNA for the CDR3 is TGTGCCTCCCAGCCACCCCCGCGGGGGAAAGAGACCCAGTACTTC. Protein product: CASQPPPRGKETQYF. Complete variable domain (other parts from reference TRBV30 and TRBJ2-5): SQTIHQWPATLVQPVGSPLSLECTVEGTSNPNLYWYRQAAGRGLQLLFYSVGIGQISSEVPQNLSASRPQDRQFILSSKKLLLSDSGFYLCASQPPPRGKETQYFGPGTRLLVL.

The chain's CDR3 is CSADSSGRAETQYF. The CDR3 bases are TGCAGTGCTGACTCCAGCGGGAGGGCTGAGACCCAGTACTTC. The rearrangement links TRBV20-1 to TRBJ2-5; 10 bases align to TRBD2. CDR3 size: 14 residues. The germline V gene encodes CDR1 DFQATT and CDR2 SNEGSKA (reference sequence). Germline trimming cut 5 bases from V and 5 bases from J; bases unmatched to any gene: 8.

This clonotype was recorded many times. The chain employs TRBV7-2 and TRBJ2-5; no clear D. The germline gives CDR1 SGHTA, CDR2 FQGNSA. The CDR3 contains 13 residues. The V gene lost 0 bases and the J gene lost 4 bases, with 6 bases spanning the gap. CDR3 nucleotides: TGTGCCAGCAGCTTAGCTCCCGGAGAGACCCAGTACTTC. Amino acids: CASSLAPGETQYF.

This clonotype was detected ten times or more. The J gene is TRBJ2-7, the V gene TRBV6-2 or TRBV6-3; D is perhaps TRBD2 (6 bases). CDR1 and CDR2 (germline): MNHEY, SVGEGT. V dropped 1 base and J dropped 2 bases, with 12 bases sitting between them. The CDR3 length is 15 residues. CDR3 nucleotide sequence: TGTGCCAGCAGTTACTGGCAGGGAGGAACCTACGAGCAGTACTTC. Its protein is CASSYWQGGTYEQYF.

This clonotype was detected ten times or more. The genes are TRBV14 and TRBJ2-6; D unresolved. Trimming took off 0 bases at V and 11 bases at J, with 11 bases between the two ends. The CDR3 length is 14 residues. Germline V gene lookup returns CDR1 SGHDN and CDR2 FVKESK. The chain's CDR3 is CASSQERIADVLTF. The CDR3 DNA is TGTGCCAGCAGCCAAGAAAGAATAGCCGACGTCCTGACTTTC.

This clonotype was seen at least ten times. The chain links TRBV28 to TRBJ2-1; 11 bases are a match to TRBD1. Looked up from germline, CDR1 is MDHEN and CDR2 is SYDVKM. CDR3 length: 15 residues. V trimming: 6 bases; J trimming: 8 bases; junction bases outside the gene matches: 9. CDR3 residues: CASSSGTGGIYEQFF. CDR3 nucleotides: TGTGCCAGCAGCTCCGGGACAGGGGGAATCTATGAGCAGTTCTTC. Full variable domain (outside the CDR3, taken from reference TRBV28 and TRBJ2-1): DVKVTQSSRYLVKRTGEKVFLECVQDMDHENMFWYRQDPGLGLRLIYFSYDVKMKEKGDIPEGYSVSREKKERFSLILESASTNQTSMYLCASSSGTGGIYEQFFGPGTRLTVL.

Many counts were recorded for this clonotype. The V and J genes are TRBV6-5 and TRBJ2-3; TRBD2 is a possible D gene (5 bases). The CDR3 covers 15 residues. Trimming stripped 2 bases from V and 2 bases from J, with 11 bases between. Per germline, CDR1 MNHEY and CDR2 SVGAGI. CDR3 protein: CASSYTREPTDTQYF. CDR3 DNA: TGTGCCAGCAGTTACACCCGGGAACCCACAGATACGCAGTATTTT.

This clonotype was seen repeatedly, ten times or more. The CDR3 DNA reads TGTGCCAGCAGTTCCCCGCGGCAGCCCCAGCATTTT. As protein: CASSSPRQPQHF. The chain combines TRBV28 with TRBJ1-5; no reliable D call. The CDR3 has 12 amino acids. V dropped 4 bases and J dropped 7 bases, with 8 bases sitting between them. Germline-derived CDR1 and CDR2 are MDHEN and SYDVKM.

This clonotype was observed many times. The V gene is TRBV7-2, the J gene TRBJ2-1; the match to TRBD2 covers 10 bases. The CDR3 runs to 13 residues. Germline assignment: CDR1 SGHTA and CDR2 FQGNSA. Trimming cost V 2 bases and J 12 bases; bases outside gene matches: 4. CDR3 region: CASSLQRGGTQFF. CDR3 sequence (DNA): TGTGCCAGCAGCTTACAGCGGGGGGGAACGCAGTTCTTC.